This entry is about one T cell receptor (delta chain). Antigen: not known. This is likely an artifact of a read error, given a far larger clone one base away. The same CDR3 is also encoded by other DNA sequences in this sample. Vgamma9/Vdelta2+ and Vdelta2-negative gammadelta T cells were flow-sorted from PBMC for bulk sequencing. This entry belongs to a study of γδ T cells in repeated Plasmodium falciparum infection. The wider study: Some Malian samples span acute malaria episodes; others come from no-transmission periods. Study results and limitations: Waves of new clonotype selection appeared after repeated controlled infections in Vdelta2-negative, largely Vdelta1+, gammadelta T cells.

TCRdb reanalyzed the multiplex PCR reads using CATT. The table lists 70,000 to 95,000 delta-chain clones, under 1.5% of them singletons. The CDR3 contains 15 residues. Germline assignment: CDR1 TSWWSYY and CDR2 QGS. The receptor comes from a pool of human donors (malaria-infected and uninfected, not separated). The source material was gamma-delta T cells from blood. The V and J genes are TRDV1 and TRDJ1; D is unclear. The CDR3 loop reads CALGEPPGWDDKLIF. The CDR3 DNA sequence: TGTGCTCTTGGGGAACCACCGGGGTGGGACGATAAACTCATCTTC.